These T cell receptor beta chains were read from a single sample in a study of patients and donors after allogeneic stem cell transplantation. One entry per CDR3 protein, called by TCRdb with MiXCR from the RT-PCR reads. Seen here are hundreds of thousands of distinct CDR3 sequences, 16% observed once, and the top ten hold about 7%. Sample: blood, either unsorted or a sorted T cell fraction (not recorded which). The origin of the receptors is a human donor who was either an allogeneic HSCT recipient or a stem cell or donor lymphocyte infusion donor (not recorded which). It is not recorded whose cells these are; they may come from a transplant donor. The conserved cysteine and the conserved F or W are not part of the CDR3 here. The order of the fields is J gene, V gene, clone size, CDR3 protein. Expanded clones get a size class; other rows say once, few or many, or leave the size out.

TRBJ1-2,TRBV4-1,-,ASSPRQAGGPSNYGYT
TRBJ2-2,TRBV10-2,-,ASSVSGSVGELF
TRBJ1-5,TRBV6-5,few,ASSYLVNQPQH
TRBJ1-1,TRBV21-1,-,ASSNCLASMNTEAF
TRBJ1-2,TRBV7-2,-,ASSLADRGRGYT
TRBJ1-1,TRBV6-1,-,ASSEVQNTEAF
TRBJ2-1,TRBV4-1,-,ASSQDSSGGVDEQF
TRBJ2-5,TRBV25-1,-,ASSESGGQETQY
TRBJ2-5,TRBV19,few,ASSSQLQETQY
TRBJ1-2,TRBV29-1,few,SIARDFNYGYT
TRBJ1-5,TRBV7-2,many,ASSRPGTGNQPQH
TRBJ1-2,TRBV20-1,-,SARAPPDRGRTNYGYT
TRBJ2-5,TRBV25-1,few,ASSRPAQETQY
TRBJ1-3,TRBV12-3/TRBV12-4,many,ASSIRGSGNTIY
TRBJ1-1,TRBV25-1,-,ASSAAGNTEAF
TRBJ2-3,TRBV7-6,-,ASSLGGGAGDTQY
TRBJ2-4,TRBV3-1,-,ASSQGALAKNIQY
TRBJ1-5,TRBV18,few,ASSLEDSNQPQH
TRBJ2-7,TRBV21-1,-,AITGALLLFNFKYEQY
TRBJ1-2,TRBV19,few,ASRISSTGGAYGYT
TRBJ2-7,TRBV6-5,-,ASSYSEGGSGYEQY
TRBJ2-4,TRBV27,-,ASSSSTSGGTPPIHIQY
TRBJ2-1,TRBV11-3,once,ASSSGGPSSSYNEQF
TRBJ2-1,TRBV10-2,many,ASKPSGGAWQF
TRBJ2-7,TRBV6-2/TRBV6-3,-,ASKKGSYEQY
TRBJ2-5,TRBV11-3,few,ASSSPNFQETQY
TRBJ2-5,TRBV2,-,ASSGWPQETQY
TRBJ1-5,TRBV20-1,few,SARPGTGEKSNQPQH